One T cell receptor (beta chain) is described in this entry. These data originate in a study of CD8+ T cells in alopecia areata. Treatment reported: oral pan-JAK inhibitor, 5-10 mg twice daily. As the sequencing template, cDNA was produced by extracting RNA and reverse transcribing it. The protocol was immunoSEQ multiplex PCR, while the TCRdb copy is restricted to in-frame clones and leaves out a portion. Here the sample spans approximately 160,000 clones, around three fifths being singletons. The CDR3 has 15 residues. With V trimmed by 3 bases and J by 10 bases, 9 bases remained unmatched. This sample comprised CD4+ T cells sorted from blood, obtained at week 24, from a patient treated with tofacitinib. This sequence originates from a human donor with alopecia areata. The rearrangement links TRBV23-1 to TRBJ1-6, with 7 positions matching TRBD1. TRBV23-1 is treated as an ORF (open reading frame) with a function not yet certain. CDR3 residues: CASSQGRQGDSPLHF. The DNA of the CDR3 is TGCGCCAGCAGTCAGGGGAGACAGGGCGACTCACCCCTCCACTTT.